Below are 3 T cell receptor beta chains sequenced from a single sample in a study of CD8 T cells in ankylosing spondylitis. MiXCR was run by TCRdb on the 5' RACE reads, yielding one entry per CDR3 protein. The repertoire includes about 360,000 distinct CDR3 sequences, approximately 15% of them detected once, and approximately 1% sits in the top ten. The sequenced material came from blood, either unsorted or a sorted T cell fraction (not recorded which). These receptors came from a male donor with ankylosing spondylitis or in good health (not recorded which).

The V gene is TRBV27, the J gene TRBJ2-1; maybe TRBD2 (6 bases). Germline CDR1 and CDR2: MNHEY and SMNVEV (reference sequence). This CDR3 contains 14 residues. V lost 7 bases, J lost 2 bases, and 12 bases lay in between. The CDR3 DNA is TGTGCCAGCACCCTGGGAGGACCCTACAATGAGCAGTTCTTC. Translation gives CASTLGGPYNEQFF.

The chain links TRBV12-3 or TRBV12-4 to TRBJ2-1; D is undetermined. The CDR3 runs 15 residues. V was pared by 4 bases and J by 6 bases, with 16 bases between. Here the CDR3 DNA reads TGTGCCAGCAGTTCCTGGACCAAGCCGGGCAATGAGCAGTTCTTC. It is translated as CASSSWTKPGNEQFF.

V and J are TRBV6-5 and TRBJ2-3; D is unclear. Trimming left V 2 bases short and J 1 base short, with 10 bases between. This CDR3 is built from 15 residues. Germline V gives CDR1 MNHEY, CDR2 SVGAGI. CDR3 region: CASSYPNQRTDTQYF. The DNA for the CDR3 is TGTGCCAGCAGTTACCCTAACCAACGCACAGATACGCAGTATTTT.